The 8 T cell receptor beta chains below were found in one sample sequenced in a study of T cell repertoires in cytomegalovirus infection (dated 2019 in TCRdb). These receptors lack a known antigen. What the treatment or condition label conveys for this sample: in vitro stimulation with specific CMV peptide epitopes to enrich CMV-specific T cells. The sequencer was an Illumina HiSeq 1500. Clones were called with MiXCR by TCRdb after fastp trimmed the public reads at Q25, and only in-frame beta chains were retained. Here each entry gathers all rows of one CDR3 protein and keeps the most common genes and DNA. The sample has about 700,000 distinct CDR3 sequences on record, roughly a third of them singletons. 15% to 20% of the sample is in the top ten clones. Sequencing used cultured PBMCs, obtained from culture after CMV antigen stimulation. These receptors came from a human donor in good health (CMV status not recorded). Some clones in this sample may be carry-over from other donors' samples.

The chain uses TRBV28 and TRBJ1-4; maybe TRBD1 (6 bases). The germline V and J ends were trimmed by 8 bases and 0 bases, with 16 bases remaining between them. CDR1 MDHEN and CDR2 SYDVKM come from the germline V gene. This CDR3 has 16 residues. CDR3 nucleotide sequence: TGTGCCAGCCATATCGGGGGGGCAGCAACTAATGAAAAACTGTTTTTT. Encoded protein: CASHIGGAATNEKLFF.

The V and J genes are TRBV19 and TRBJ2-7; D may be TRBD1 (6 bases). Germline lookup yields CDR1 LNHDA and CDR2 SQIVND (reference sequence). Trimming removed 3 bases from V and 5 bases from J, with 11 bases in between. The CDR3 has 13 residues. This CDR3 reads CASSIGPGDEQYF. DNA of the CDR3: TGTGCCAGTAGTATCGGGCCAGGGGACGAGCAGTACTTC.

V gene TRBV6-2 or TRBV6-3 combines with J gene TRBJ1-5, with TRBD1 matching 7 bases. The junction had 12 bases not matched to a gene; V was cut back by 6 bases and J by 4 bases. The CDR3 is 16 amino acids. Germline V gives CDR1 MNHEY, CDR2 SVGEGT. The chain's CDR3 is CASRKAGRDSNQPQHF. In DNA, the CDR3 is TGTGCCAGCAGGAAGGCTGGGCGGGACAGTAATCAGCCCCAGCATTTT.

This chain connects TRBV15 to TRBJ2-1, with 8 bases lining up with TRBD2. V was pared by 1 base and J by 7 bases, with 9 bases of the junction left unmatched. There are 16 residues in the CDR3. Germline V CDR1 and CDR2: LNHNV, YYDKDF (reference sequence). The CDR3 region is CATSRASGLGANEQFF. The CDR3 DNA sequence: TGTGCCACCAGCAGAGCATCGGGACTAGGCGCAAATGAGCAGTTCTTC. Drawing the rest from reference TRBV15 and TRBJ2-1, the complete variable domain is DAMVIQNPRYQVTQFGKPVTLSCSQTLNHNVMYWYQQKSSQAPKLLFHYYDKDFNNEADTPDNFQSRRPNTSFCFLDIRSPGLGDTAMYLCATSRASGLGANEQFFGPGTRLTVL.

The chain uses TRBV20-1 and TRBJ2-4; D may be TRBD1 (6 bases). Per the germline V gene, CDR1 is DFQATT and CDR2 is SNEGSKA (reference sequence). The CDR3 runs 17 residues. The V end was cut by 0 bases, the J end by 0 bases, with 15 bases between. Written as DNA, the CDR3 is TGCAGTGCTAGAGATATAGAGGACAGTCTAGCCAAAAACATTCAGTACTTC. Its protein product is CSARDIEDSLAKNIQYF.

This clonotype came up a few times. V and J are TRBV18 and TRBJ2-7; D is unclear. CDR3 length: 15 residues. Germline CDR1 is KGHSH and CDR2 is LQKENI. With 5 bases removed from V and 6 bases from J, the gap between germline ends came to 20 bases. CDR3 coding DNA: TGTGCCAGCTCATCAGAGCAGGCAGCCCTAAGCGAGCAGTACTTC. Translation: CASSSEQAALSEQYF.

This clonotype appeared a single time. The chain carries TRBV28 and TRBJ1-6; no firm D call. Trimming removed 6 bases from V and 2 bases from J, with 5 bases in between. The CDR3 runs 13 residues. Germline V gene sequence: CDR1 MDHEN, CDR2 SYDVKM. In nucleotides, the CDR3 is TGTGCCAGCAGGAGGACCTATAATTCACCCCTCCACTTT. It yields the protein CASRRTYNSPLHF.

This CDR3 is CASSRAFGANVLTF. CDR3 sequence (DNA): TGTGCCAGCAGCCGGGCGTTTGGGGCCAACGTCCTGACTTTC. The chain is built from TRBV7-9 and TRBJ2-6; unclear D gene. CDR3 length equals 14 residues. Germline V lookup: CDR1 SEHNR, CDR2 FQNEAQ (reference sequence). V lost 5 bases and J 3 bases, leaving 8 bases between the germline ends.